This entry concerns a single T cell receptor beta chain. Its specificity is unknown. The method was immunoSEQ multiplex PCR; TCRdb's version includes in-frame clones alone and lacks a portion of them. The data hold about 120,000 clones, with 88% observed a single time. The data belong to a study of cytomegalovirus exposure and HLA in healthy donors. Study-wide context: A subsequent analysis stated that the roughly 130 validation repertoires were run on the same platform as the approximately 700 first-cohort repertoires.

Germline-derived CDR1 and CDR2 are MNHEY and SMNVEV (reference sequence). The V end lost 6 bases, the J end lost 3 bases, and 11 bases lay between the germline ends. The CDR3 consists of 13 residues. Study-wide findings and caveats: Reported performance of the classifier showed diagnosis of cytomegalovirus status with high specificity and sensitivity. The study listed under 200 cytomegalovirus-associated TCR beta chains. A few of the chains that were CMV-associated were confirmed in vitro to be specific for CMV antigens.

This receptor was obtained from a man between 18 and 29 years old in good health and CMV-seronegative. The rearrangement uses TRBV27 and TRBJ2-5; a possible D gene is TRBD1 (6 bases). Sequenced sample: PBMCs. CDR3 DNA: TGTGCCAGCAGCGGGGACAACAAAGAGACCCAGTACTTC. Its protein is CASSGDNKETQYF.